The present T cell receptor (beta chain) was sequenced within a study of identical twins. Overall study findings and caveats: Modelling underestimated the level of out-of-frame TCR alpha sharing observed in monozygotic twins.

The CDR3 consists of 19 residues. Germline V gene lookup returns CDR1 LGHDT and CDR2 YNNKEL (reference sequence). V lost 4 bases, J lost 5 bases, and 20 bases stayed unmatched. Turning to this clonotype: What it binds is unknown.

TCRdb re-called the 5' RACE reads with MiXCR, one entry per CDR3 protein. The data hold 400,000 to 600,000 distinct CDR3 sequences, with about 20% observed a single time. Healthy Caucasian individuals made up all the donors. The data also belong to a second study, concerning yellow fever vaccine responses in identical twins. From that second work: Reportedly, twins' vaccine T cell responses looked partly convergent and partly personalized.

The sequencing input was CD4+ T cells sorted from blood. The genes are TRBV3-1 and TRBJ2-3; TRBD2 matches at 8 bases. The clonotype comes from a woman aged 18-35 years in good health. CDR3 loop: CASSPPPGSGSPLRDTQYF. In DNA form, the CDR3 reads TGTGCCAGCAGCCCCCCCCCGGGGAGCGGGAGCCCCTTACGAGATACGCAGTATTTT.